This T cell receptor (beta chain) derives from a study of T cell clones after liver transplantation. The wider study: Draws occurred before transplant, before withdrawal, and after complete or failed withdrawal. Study conclusions and caveats: In most of the 8 subjects, circulating graft-donor-reactive CD4 TCRbeta sequences fell significantly after transplant.

Profiling relied on immunoSEQ multiplex PCR, and the TCRdb table lists in-frame clones only, not all of them. The table shows 15,000 or so clones, with 82% occurring only once. Concerning this clone: What it binds is unknown.

In germline, CDR1 is LGHNA, CDR2 YSLEER. V lost 3 bases and J 3 bases, leaving 17 bases between the germline ends. The CDR3 loop spans 17 amino acids. The sequenced sample was CD8+ T cells from blood, obtained around 50 months after liver transplant. This rearrangement joins TRBV4-3 to TRBJ2-2; possible D gene TRBD2, 6 bases. The TCR was taken from a human patient who received a liver transplant. Some T cells may be the graft donor's. In DNA, the CDR3 is TGCGCCAGCAGCCACCCCGGGGGAGAGAGTGACACCGGGGAGCTGTTTTTT. Translated: CASSHPGGESDTGELFF.